Below, 5 T cell receptor beta chains from the same sample are listed, as sequenced in a study of vaccination and CD4 T cells after COVID-19 (dated by TCRdb to the early 2020s). The library was obtained by PCR. The sample was run on an Illumina iSeq 100. At the Johns Hopkins FTIC core, DNA from the cultured CD4+ T cells underwent TCR sequencing with the Oncomine TCR Beta short-read assay. TCRdb trimmed public reads at Q25 via fastp, called clones via MiXCR and kept in-frame beta chains. Every entry covers one CDR3 protein and lists the most common genes and DNA from its rows. For this sample the table gives over 8,000 distinct CDR3 sequences, of which approximately 25% were detected only once. 20% to 30% of the sample is in the top ten clones. In light of the paper, this sample's treatment or condition label describes: roughly nine-day PBMC culture with coronavirus spike peptide pools or control peptides (ViraFEST assay).

No cognate antigen is known for these TCRs. The input for sequencing was CD4+ T cells from blood, cultured in vitro, taken before SARS-CoV-2 vaccination. The origin of the receptors is a human donor who received a COVID-19 vaccine.

This clonotype was detected a few times. The V and J genes are TRBV7-2 and TRBJ1-2, with D unclear. Germline V CDR1 and CDR2: SGHTA, FQGNSA. The CDR3 has 15 residues. V was trimmed by 5 bases and J by 8 bases, leaving 21 bases between them. Written as DNA, the CDR3 is TGTGCCAGCAGCCTGCGTGAGGGCGGACTTCGGGGCTACACCTTC. This encodes CASSLREGGLRGYTF.

This clonotype was counted between two and nine times. V is TRBV10-1 and J is TRBJ2-3; 8 positions agree with TRBD2. The germline V gene encodes CDR1 WNHNN and CDR2 SYGVQD (reference sequence). This CDR3 is 15 amino acids long. Losses at the gene ends were 3 bases for V and 1 base for J; bases not matched to a gene: 3. The CDR3 reads CASSETSGRTDTQYF. The CDR3 nucleotides read TGCGCCAGCAGTGAAACTAGCGGACGCACAGATACGCAGTATTTT.

The J gene is TRBJ1-1, the V gene TRBV25-1, with D maybe TRBD1 (5 bases). CDR3 length: 14 amino acids. Germline V gene lookup returns CDR1 MGHDK and CDR2 SYGVNS. Trimming pared 4 bases from V and 3 bases from J, leaving 12 bases between. The CDR3 region has the DNA TGTGCCAGCAGTGCGAGACAGAGGGACACTGAAGCTTTCTTT. It yields the protein CASSARQRDTEAFF.

This chain joins TRBV20-1 and TRBJ2-7; D gene uncertain. The germline gives CDR1 DFQATT, CDR2 SNEGSKA (reference sequence). Trimming cost V 5 bases and J 0 bases, with 11 bases left between them. The CDR3 runs to 13 residues. The CDR3 region has the DNA TGCAGTGCTGATGGCCCCAGCTCCTACGAGCAGTACTTC. The encoded protein is CSADGPSSYEQYF.

This clonotype appeared a few times. J is TRBJ2-3 and V is TRBV2, with 9 bases fitting TRBD2. The CDR3 has 15 amino acids. In germline, CDR1 is SNHLY, CDR2 FYNNEI. V was clipped by 6 bases and J by 8 bases; unmatched bases: 12. In DNA form, the CDR3 reads TGTGCCAGCAGGGAGCAGCGGGGGGTTGAAGGTACGCAGTATTTT. It codes for CASREQRGVEGTQYF.